This entry is about one TCR beta chain. The antigen is not known. Donors came from a validation cohort of 95 to 150 subjects, distinct from the first 666-subject cohort. The data were produced by immunoSEQ multiplex PCR, yet TCRdb's version contains in-frame clones alone and is incomplete. The sample lists about 130,000 clones, about 90% occurring once. Per the germline V gene, CDR1 is LGHNA and CDR2 is YSLEER. Trimming took off 1 base at V and 8 bases at J, with 9 bases between the two ends. The CDR3 contains 12 residues. The data originate from a study of cytomegalovirus exposure and HLA in healthy donors. Across the study: In a later analysis, the 110 or so validation repertoires were reported to have used the same platform as the 666 first-cohort repertoires. Overall study findings and caveats: Reported results showed that the classifier diagnosed cytomegalovirus status with high specificity and sensitivity. Some TCR beta chains (about 180 of them) were listed as cytomegalovirus-associated.

The clonotype was recovered from a man younger than 40 in good health and CMV-seronegative. Sequencing used PBMCs. The chain couples TRBV4-3 to TRBJ2-7; a weak D match, TRBD1 (5 bases). The CDR3 DNA follows: TGCGCCAGCAGCCAAGGTCGACAGCAGCAGTACTTC. Translating gives CASSQGRQQQYF.